The 12 T cell receptor beta chains in this list originate from one sample, sequenced in a study of T cell clonotyping in hematopoietic cell transplantation. Time point denoted: recipient sample about 28 days before transplant, after cytoreduction. Clones were sequenced by immunoSEQ multiplex PCR, and TCRdb holds only the in-frame ones, with some missing. The table includes some 50,000 clones, around 80% detected once. The sample consisted of peripheral blood mononuclear cells, taken before stem cell transplant. These receptors originate from a man in his sixties with myelodysplastic syndrome. Some clones in this sample may be carry-over from other donors' samples.

This sequence joins TRBV5-1 and TRBJ1-1; D perhaps matches TRBD1 (6 bases). CDR1 and CDR2 (germline): SGHRS, YFSETQ. V lost 4 bases and J lost 7, with 14 bases in between. The CDR3 spans 13 residues. This chain's CDR3 is CASSVRQAGEAFF. CDR3 coding DNA: TGCGCCAGCAGCGTTAGACAGGCGGGTGAAGCTTTCTTT.

V gene TRBV11-2 combines with J gene TRBJ1-5, with 9 nucleotides matching TRBD1. Germline V gene data show CDR1 as SGHAT and CDR2 as FQNNGV. CDR3 size: 18 residues. V lost 1 base to trimming and J lost 4 bases; unmatched junction nucleotides: 11. The CDR3 protein is CASSLGAGTGYENQPQHF. DNA for the CDR3: TGTGCCAGCAGCTTAGGAGCCGGGACAGGGTATGAGAATCAGCCCCAGCATTTT.

The CDR3 region is CASSVGQSNNQPQHF. In nucleotides, the CDR3 is TGTGCCAGTAGCGTGGGACAGTCTAATAATCAGCCCCAGCATTTT. The rearrangement joins TRBV19 to TRBJ1-5; 7 nucleotides agree with TRBD1. Trimming took 6 bases from V and 4 from J; bases not matched to a gene: 9. The CDR3 consists of 15 residues. The germline CDR1 and CDR2 sequences are LNHDA and SQIVND (reference sequence).

This chain links TRBV9 with TRBJ2-3; D is unresolved. Trimming pared 0 bases from V and 0 bases from J, leaving 8 bases between. Germline V gives CDR1 SGDLS, CDR2 YYNGEE. The CDR3 length is 15 residues. The CDR3 is CASSVGLASTDTQYF. CDR3 DNA sequence: TGTGCCAGCAGCGTAGGGTTAGCTAGCACAGATACGCAGTATTTT.

The rearrangement uses TRBV30 and TRBJ2-2; no firm D call. Trimming left V 2 bases short and J 0 bases short, with 16 bases between. Germline V gene lookup returns CDR1 GTSNPN and CDR2 SVGIG (reference sequence). CDR3 length: 17 residues. CDR3 nucleotides: TGTGCCTGGAGTCCTACCGAGCTCGTCACGAACACCGGGGAGCTGTTTTTT. Translated, it gives CAWSPTELVTNTGELFF. Together with reference TRBV30 and TRBJ2-2, the CDR3 gives the full variable domain: SQTIHQWPATLVQPVGSPLSLECTVEGTSNPNLYWYRQAAGRGLQLLFYSVGIGQISSEVPQNLSASRPQDRQFILSSKKLLLSDSGFYLCAWSPTELVTNTGELFFGEGSRLTVL.

V is TRBV9 and J is TRBJ2-1, with 8 bases that match TRBD1. The CDR3 spans 15 residues. Germline V gene data show CDR1 as SGDLS and CDR2 as YYNGEE. The J segment lost 8 bases and the V segment lost 0 bases, leaving 7 bases of the junction unmatched. Here the CDR3 DNA reads TGTGCCAGCAGCGTAGCTGTGCAGGGGGCCTATGAGCAGTTCTTC. Protein: CASSVAVQGAYEQFF.

The chain recombines TRBV29-1 with TRBJ2-5; D not certain. The CDR3 totals 12 residues. Germline V gene sequence: CDR1 SQVTM, CDR2 ANQGSEA. The V and J ends lost 3 bases and 4 bases respectively, with 9 bases between them. The DNA of the CDR3 is TGCAGCGTTGAGGGTAGCACAGAGACCCAGTACTTC. It yields the protein CSVEGSTETQYF.

This CDR3 reads CASSLERRLGGGYTF. The CDR3 DNA sequence: TGTGCCAGCAGCTTAGAGCGCCGGCTCGGAGGCGGCTACACCTTC. The rearrangement links TRBV11-1 to TRBJ1-2; D gene ambiguous. This CDR3 has 15 amino acids. The V gene's germline CDR1 is SGHAT and CDR2 FQDESV (reference sequence). V lost 1 base, J lost 8 bases, and 17 bases lay in between.

This chain joins TRBV7-8 and TRBJ1-1, with 10 bases that match TRBD1. CDR3 length equals 19 residues. Germline CDR1 and CDR2: SGHVS and FQNEAQ. With V trimmed by 0 bases and J by 0 bases, 10 bases remained unmatched. CDR3 DNA sequence: TGTGCCAGCAGCTTAGCGCAATGGGGACAGGGGCCCCTGAACACTGAAGCTTTCTTT. This gives the protein CASSLAQWGQGPLNTEAFF.

The V call is TRBV27, the J call TRBJ1-5; D uncertain. The germline V gene encodes CDR1 MNHEY and CDR2 SMNVEV (reference sequence). The length of the CDR3 is 15 residues. With 2 bases removed from V and 4 bases from J, the gap between germline ends came to 12 bases. CDR3 residues: CASSLQWQHNQPQHF. CDR3 sequence (DNA): TGTGCCAGCAGTTTACAATGGCAGCATAATCAGCCCCAGCATTTT.

In this sample, this clone turned up once. The rearrangement links TRBV11-2 to TRBJ2-1; the D gene is possibly TRBD2 (7 bases). This CDR3 contains 14 residues. Trimming took 4 bases from V and 9 from J, leaving 16 bases between them. Germline V CDR1 and CDR2: SGHAT, FQNNGV. The CDR3: CASSSDSAGAEQFF. The DNA of the CDR3 is TGTGCCAGCAGCTCCGACTCGGCGGGGGCTGAGCAGTTCTTC.

The chain is built from TRBV19 and TRBJ1-1; 12 bases are a match to TRBD1. In germline, CDR1 is LNHDA, CDR2 SQIVND (reference sequence). This CDR3 region has 16 residues. After removal of 7 bases from V and 4 bases from J, the junction contained 10 bases not matched to a gene. The CDR3 nucleotides read TGTGCCAGTATCACCCGGGACAGGGGGCGGGGCACTGAAGCTTTCTTT. Translation: CASITRDRGRGTEAFF.